The clone carrying this T cell receptor beta chain was counted only a few times. The antigen is unknown. In germline, CDR1 is WSHSY, CDR2 SAAADI. The CDR3 loop spans 14 amino acids. V trimming: 6 bases; J trimming: 3 bases; junction bases outside the gene matches: 0. The table came from immunoSEQ multiplex PCR; TCRdb's copy has only in-frame clones and leaves some out. The sample lists approximately 88,000 clones; more than 75% were seen once. This entry comes from a study of T cell responses to AZD1222 COVID-19 vaccine. On the study more broadly: Analyses pooled second doses at about 4 or about 12 weeks.

Study-level points and caveats: After the peak T cell response, and only then, were repertoires sampled. Reports say nearly half of spike-specific TCRs go after unmutated variant regions. Donors were mostly white British, more females; clonal diversity possibly underestimated.

Sequencing was performed on peripheral blood, taken on day 0 of AZD1222 vaccination. The rearrangement uses TRBV10-2 and TRBJ2-5; 14 nucleotides agree with TRBD2. This clonotype originated in an adult in good health. CDR3 residues: CASRGLAGEETQYF. DNA for the CDR3: TGCGCCAGCAGGGGACTAGCGGGAGAAGAGACCCAGTACTTC.